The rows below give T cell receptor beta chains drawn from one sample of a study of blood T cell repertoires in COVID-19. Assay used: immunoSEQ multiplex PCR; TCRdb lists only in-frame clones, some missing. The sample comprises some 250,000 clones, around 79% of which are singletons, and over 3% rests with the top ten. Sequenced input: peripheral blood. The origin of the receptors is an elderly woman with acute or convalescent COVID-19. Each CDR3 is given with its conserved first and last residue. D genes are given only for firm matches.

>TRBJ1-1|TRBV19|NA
TGTGCCAGTAGTATGCGAGGGGGGAACACTGAAGCTTTCTTT
CASSMRGGNTEAFF
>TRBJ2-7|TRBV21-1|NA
TGTGCCGCTCGAGCGGGGCCGAGCTCCTACGAGCAGTACTTC
CAARAGPSSYEQYF
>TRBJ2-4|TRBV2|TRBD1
TGTGCCACCCAAGGGACAGTGGGTATTCAGTACTTC
CATQGTVGIQYF
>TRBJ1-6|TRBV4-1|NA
TGCGCCAGCAGCCCCCTGACTGCAATCAATTCACCCCTCCACTTT
CASSPLTAINSPLHF
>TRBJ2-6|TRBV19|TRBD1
TGTGCCAGTAGTAAGGGGACAGGGATTGCTGGGGCCAACGTCCTGACTTTC
CASSKGTGIAGANVLTF
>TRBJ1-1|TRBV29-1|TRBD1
TGCAGCGCCCAACAGGGGGCAGGGGTCACTGAAGCTTTCTTT
CSAQQGAGVTEAFF
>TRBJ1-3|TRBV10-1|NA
TGCGCCAGCAGTGAAGGGGGTTACGGAAACACCATATATTTT
CASSEGGYGNTIYF
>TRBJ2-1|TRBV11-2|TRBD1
TGTGCCAGCAGCATACAGGGGTGGGGTCACAATGAGCAGTTCTTC
CASSIQGWGHNEQFF
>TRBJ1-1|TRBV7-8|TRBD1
TGTGCCAGCAGCACGGGACAGGTTCCCACTGAAGCTTTCTTT
CASSTGQVPTEAFF
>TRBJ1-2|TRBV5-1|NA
TGCGCCAGCAGTTCGGGGGACGGGTATGGCTACACCTTC
CASSSGDGYGYTF
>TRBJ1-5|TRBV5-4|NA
TGTGCCAGCAGCTTGGCGGGGAACAATCAGCCCCAGCATTTT
CASSLAGNNQPQHF
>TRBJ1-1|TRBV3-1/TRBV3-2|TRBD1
TGTGCCAGCAGTCTACAGGGGCCAATATCCATGAACACTGAAGCTTTCTTT
CASSLQGPISMNTEAFF
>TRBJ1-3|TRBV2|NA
TGTGCCAGCAGGGGGACTAGGGCCATATATTTT
CASRGTRAIYF
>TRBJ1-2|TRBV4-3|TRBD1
TGCGCCAGCAGCCAAATGACAGGGGTCGGCTATGGCTACACCTTC
CASSQMTGVGYGYTF
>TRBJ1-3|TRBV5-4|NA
TGTGCCAGCAGCTCAGGGACATTTGGAAACACCATATATTTT
CASSSGTFGNTIYF
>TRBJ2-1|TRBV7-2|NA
TGTGCCAGCAGCTCCGGGGGACCCAACAATGAGCAGTTCTTC
CASSSGGPNNEQFF
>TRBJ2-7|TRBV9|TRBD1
TGTGCCAGCAGCCCCTCTCTACCGGGACAGGGCTACGAGCAGTACTTC
CASSPSLPGQGYEQYF
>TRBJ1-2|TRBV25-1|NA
TGTGCCAGCAGTGCACAGGGTACCTATGGCTACACCTTC
CASSAQGTYGYTF